This T cell receptor beta chain originates from a study of blood T cells in healthy people across ages (dated by TCRdb to between 2014 and 2016). About the study as a whole: In model experiments, template switching captured roughly one uniquely barcoded TCR beta cDNA molecule for every two T cells. To avoid experimental bias, donors of different ages were distributed randomly across sequencing lanes. The study measured age-related changes in TCR beta repertoire diversity using deep sequencing normalized with unique cDNA molecular identifiers. For two donors (one aged 18 to 29 and one aged 80 or older), the study analyzed two additional independent replicas of 1 million unique cDNA reads from the same blood draw. The donors were divided into four age groups: young (average around 15 years), middle-aged (approximately 39), aged (about 60) and long-lived (approximately 74).

Library preparation employed 5' RACE. Reads for this sample came from an Illumina HiSeq 2500. A second PCR of roughly 7 to 11 cycles was run with a J-beta primer mix and a sample-barcoded 5' primer. Each TCR beta cDNA molecule received a unique molecular identifier from a template-switch 5' adaptor carrying 12 random nucleotides. Each sample yielded at least 2.5 million CDR3-containing paired-end reads. First-strand cDNA was synthesized from all RNA with the Mint cDNA synthesis kit, primed by a TRBC-specific oligonucleotide. All cDNA was treated with uracil-DNA glycosylase and then went through a first 18-cycle PCR with the universal primers M1SS and BC2_uni_R. The authors' analysis ran thus. Normalization of each sample was performed by random selection of 1 million high-quality reads, each carrying a distinct molecular identifier. Reads sharing molecular identifiers were discarded rather than binned into consensus sequences. CDR3 identification, clonotype clustering and error correction used MiTCR with a Q25 quality threshold and the strictest error-elimination algorithm. A nonparametric unseen species model with Euler transformation was used to estimate lower-bound total TCR beta diversity. The public sequencing data were trimmed at Q25 with fastp and processed into clonotypes with MiXCR by TCRdb, which kept only in-frame beta chains. Each CDR3 protein appears once, grouped with its most common genes and DNA. TCRdb, rather than the study authors, made the V and J calls. This sample has about 1,500,000 distinct CDR3 sequences in its table, and about 30% of those were observed once. 7.7% of the sample lies in the top ten.

Overall study results and their limits: Observed TCR beta diversity correlated strongly with the percentage of naive T cells measured by flow cytometry. Because the CMV infection status of the donors was unknown, age-related changes in expanded clonotypes may potentially have been confounded. Bulk unsorted PBMC profiling prevented conclusive comparison of naive and antigen-experienced compartments. Compared with the aged group, the long-lived group had more naive CD4+ T cells, fewer expanded clones and increased TCR diversity, a pattern suggesting age selection. As age increased, observed TCR beta diversity per million T cells dropped in a roughly linear way, and a significant reduction was already evident by age approximately 40. Estimates of total diversity from one million sequenced T cells were regarded as lower bounds and underestimates.

Donors were a few dozen systemically healthy Caucasian individuals from Russia aged roughly 6 to 90 years. Each donor gave ten milliliters of peripheral blood, collected into EDTA-treated Vacutainer tubes. Ficoll-Paque density-gradient centrifugation was used to isolate PBMCs, with at least 6 million per sample. Trizol reagent was used to extract total RNA from the PBMCs, yielding at least 5 micrograms per sample. For every donor, flow cytometry on a PBMC aliquot measured the percentage of naive CD45RAhigh/CD27high T cells. This clonotype was seen more than once but under ten times. The antigen it recognizes is unknown. No much larger clone exists at a distance of one base, and base qualities are not known. According to the germline V gene (reference sequence), CDR1 reads MNHEY and CDR2 reads SMNVEV. Including cysteine and phenylalanine, the CDR3 has 15 amino acids. The sequence is cut down to CDR3 DNA, 45 bases in frame from base 1. V has 2 bases trimmed and J has 8 bases trimmed; junction bases matching no gene number 3.

The V and J genes are TRBV27 and TRBJ2-1, with 13 bases matching TRBD2. The source is a woman aged 25 to 45 in good health. The sample consisted of blood. The CDR3 has the sequence CASSLLLAGGDEQFF. The nucleotides read TGTGCCAGCAGTTTACTACTAGCGGGGGGGGATGAGCAGTTCTTC.